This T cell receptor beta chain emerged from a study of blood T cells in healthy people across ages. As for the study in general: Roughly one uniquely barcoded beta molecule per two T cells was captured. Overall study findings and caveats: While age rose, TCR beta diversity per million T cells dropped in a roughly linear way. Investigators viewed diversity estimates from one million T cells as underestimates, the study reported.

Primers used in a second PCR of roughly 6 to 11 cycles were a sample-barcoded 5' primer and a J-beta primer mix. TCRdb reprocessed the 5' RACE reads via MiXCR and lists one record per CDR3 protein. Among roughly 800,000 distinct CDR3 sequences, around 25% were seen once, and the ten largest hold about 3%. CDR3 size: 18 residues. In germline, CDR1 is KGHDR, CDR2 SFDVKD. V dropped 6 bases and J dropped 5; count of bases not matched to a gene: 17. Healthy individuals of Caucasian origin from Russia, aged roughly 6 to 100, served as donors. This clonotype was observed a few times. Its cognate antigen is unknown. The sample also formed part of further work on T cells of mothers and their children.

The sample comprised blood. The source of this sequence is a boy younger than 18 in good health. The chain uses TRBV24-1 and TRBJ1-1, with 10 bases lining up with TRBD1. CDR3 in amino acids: CATSSFLRDRGTGTEAFF. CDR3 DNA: TGTGCCACCAGTAGTTTTCTCCGGGACAGGGGTACTGGGACTGAAGCTTTCTTT.